This T cell receptor (beta chain) was captured by sequencing in a study of blood T cell repertoires in COVID-19. In the study overall: Researchers got acute and convalescent COVID-19 samples from the United States, Italy and Spain. PBMCs, B-cell-depleted T cells, or T cells provided the cDNA or gDNA that made up the material.

In the original workflow: Estimation of nucleated cell counts relied on the amplification of reference gene primers. Assay used: immunoSEQ multiplex PCR; TCRdb lists only in-frame clones, some missing. V, J and clone size derive from that table, while D and trimming were established from the DNA sequence. This sample has about 60,000 clones, with 60% to 85% found just once. Enrollment of patients from Seattle took place during active infection, with longitudinal follow-up. This CDR3 is 13 amino acids long. Germline V CDR1 and CDR2: LNHDA, SQIVND (reference sequence). The V and J ends lost 2 bases and 8 bases respectively, with 10 bases between them.

The TCR originated in a man aged 25-40 years with COVID-19, enrolled during active disease. The source material was peripheral blood. This chain uses TRBV19 with TRBJ1-5, with D maybe TRBD1 (5 bases). CDR3 nucleotide sequence: TGTGCCAGTAGTATACCAGGGAATGAGCCCCAGCATTTT. This translates into CASSIPGNEPQHF.